The 23 T cell receptor beta chains in this list originate from one sample, sequenced in a study of blood T cells in healthy people across ages. A second PCR of about 7 to 12 cycles used a sample-barcoded 5' primer and a J-beta primer mix. TCRdb re-analysed the 5' RACE reads in MiXCR, keeping a single row per CDR3 protein. The repertoire holds about 1.8 million distinct CDR3 sequences, with around half as singletons. The sample was blood. These receptors originate from a woman aged 40-49 years in good health.

This chain connects TRBV29-1 to TRBJ2-5; 7 bases match TRBD2. CDR3 length equals 14 residues. Germline values: CDR1 SQVTM, CDR2 ANQGSEA. The ends lost 0 bases at V and 2 bases at J; junction bases unmatched: 3. CDR3 DNA: TGCAGCGTTGAAGAGGGACTATTACAAGAGACCCAGTACTTC. Residues: CSVEEGLLQETQYF.

V is TRBV18 and J is TRBJ2-7; D may be TRBD2 (6 bases). CDR1 KGHSH and CDR2 LQKENI come from the germline V gene. V gave up 3 bases and J gave up 0 bases, with 9 bases separating them. CDR3 length: 14 amino acids. The CDR3 DNA is TGTGCCAGCTCACCGACGACTAGCTCCTACGAGCAGTACTTC. It codes for CASSPTTSSYEQYF. Full variable domain (rest looked up from reference TRBV18 and TRBJ2-7): NAGVMQNPRHLVRRRGQEARLRCSPMKGHSHVYWYRQLPEEGLKFMVYLQKENIIDESGMPKERFSAEFPKEGPSILRIQQVVRGDSAAYFCASSPTTSSYEQYFGPGTRLTVT.

A remark on this clonotype: At one of its ends the junction is not consistent with the germline gene, which may arise from a read error. CDR3 in amino acids: CASSRQGIPEKLFF. CDR3 nucleotide sequence: TGCGCCAGCAGCCGCCAGGGCATTCCCGAAAAACTGTTTTTT. The J gene is TRBJ1-4, the V gene TRBV7-2, with a tentative D call TRBD1 (5 bases). Germline CDR1 SGHTA, CDR2 FQGNSA. The CDR3 contains 14 residues. Based on the CDR3 plus reference TRBV7-2 and TRBJ1-4, the full variable domain is GAGVSQSPSNKVTEKGKDVELRCDPISGHTALYWYRQSLGQGLEFLIYFQGNSAPDKSGLPSDRFSAERTGGSVSTLTIQRTQQEDSAVYLCASSRQGIPEKLFFGSGTQLSVL.

The CDR3 is CASNHRGRHTQYF. The DNA of the CDR3 is TGTGCCAGCAACCATAGGGGGCGACATACGCAGTATTTT. The chain links TRBV7-2 to TRBJ2-3; 7 bases are shared with TRBD1. Trimming removed 7 bases from V and 7 bases from J; junction bases left unmatched: 8. The CDR3 extends over 13 amino acids. The germline CDR1 and CDR2 sequences are SGHTA and FQGNSA.

On this clonotype: A clone one base away is much larger, so this may be a read error. The rearrangement uses TRBV6-2 or TRBV6-3 and TRBJ2-5; D not resolved. V gave up 2 bases and J gave up 3 bases, with 4 bases separating them. The CDR3 is 12 residues long. Germline V lookup: CDR1 MNHEY, CDR2 SVGEGT. CDR3 region: CASSYMEETQYF. The CDR3, as DNA: TGTGCCAGCAGTTACATGGAAGAGACCCAGTACTTC.

J is TRBJ2-3 and V is TRBV14, with D perhaps matching TRBD2 (7 bases). The germline CDR1 and CDR2 sequences are SGHDN and FVKESK. The CDR3 length is 16 residues. Between the trimmed V and J ends, which lost 4 bases and 3 bases, there was a span of 17 bases. The CDR3 loop is CASSRVEGEGTDTQYF. The CDR3 nucleotides are TGTGCCAGCAGCCGAGTTGAGGGGGAGGGGACAGATACGCAGTATTTT.

The chain recombines TRBV20-1 with TRBJ2-7; TRBD1 agrees at 9 bases. Germline CDR1 and CDR2: DFQATT and SNEGSKA (reference sequence). V was pared by 6 bases and J by 1 base, with 7 bases of the junction left unmatched. The CDR3 spans 14 residues. The CDR3 is CSAQTGGPSYEQYF. The CDR3 DNA reads as TGCAGTGCGCAGACAGGGGGACCTTCCTACGAGCAGTACTTC.

The V gene is TRBV6-2 or TRBV6-3, the J gene TRBJ1-2; D is possibly TRBD1 (5 bases). The CDR3 length is 14 residues. Trimming took 6 bases from V and 4 from J, leaving 15 bases between them. The germline CDR1 and CDR2 sequences are MNHEY and SVGEGT. The CDR3 DNA follows: TGTGCCAGCAGCTCGAGTGGGGCTGGCTATGGCTACACCTTC. Translating gives CASSSSGAGYGYTF.

The chain links TRBV5-1 to TRBJ1-1; perhaps TRBD1 as D (5 bases). Deletions cut 5 bases from V and 1 base from J, with 21 bases between. From germline, CDR1 is SGHRS and CDR2 YFSETQ. The CDR3 length is 17 residues. The CDR3 here is CASSQGRLNRENTEAFF. The CDR3 bases are TGCGCCAGCAGTCAGGGCCGCCTCAATAGGGAGAACACTGAAGCTTTCTTT.

The chain has TRBV7-6 and TRBJ2-5, with D possibly TRBD1 on 6 matching bases. Between the trimmed V and J ends, which lost 2 bases and 4 bases, there was a span of 11 bases. From germline, CDR1 is SGHVS and CDR2 FNYEAQ. The CDR3 covers 14 residues. DNA of the CDR3: TGTGCCAGCAGCTTACAGGGGACAATAGAGACCCAGTACTTC. Translating it yields CASSLQGTIETQYF.

This clonotype turned up a few times. This CDR3 reads CASSRDSIESGANVLTF. DNA for the CDR3: TGTGCCAGCAGTCGGGACAGCATAGAATCTGGGGCCAACGTCCTGACTTTC. The gene calls are TRBV6-1 and TRBJ2-6; 7 nucleotides agree with TRBD1. The CDR3 loop spans 17 amino acids. V was pared by 5 bases and J by 1 base, with 8 bases of the junction left unmatched. Germline lookup yields CDR1 MNHNS and CDR2 SASEGT.

The chain joins TRBV9 to TRBJ2-3; 7 bases line up with TRBD1. CDR3 length: 17 amino acids. CDR1 and CDR2 (germline): SGDLS, YYNGEE. V shed 3 bases, J shed 1 base, and the junction held 11 bases outside the gene matches. CDR3 amino acids: CASSASGMTGRTDTQYF. Written as DNA, the CDR3 is TGTGCCAGCAGCGCTTCCGGGATGACAGGGCGCACAGATACGCAGTATTTT.

The chain has TRBV4-2 and TRBJ2-3; D remains ambiguous. Germline CDR1 is LGHNA and CDR2 is YNFKEQ. The CDR3 runs to 16 residues. The ends were cut back, 3 bases at V and 3 bases at J, with 16 bases in the middle. Here the CDR3 DNA reads TGTGCCAGCAGCCAGGGCCCTCGTGGGGAAACAGATACGCAGTATTTT. It specifies CASSQGPRGETDTQYF.

This clonotype showed up just a few times. The CDR3 nucleotides are TGTGCCAGCAGCTTAGGCCTTCTCACTGAAGCTTTCTTT. It codes for CASSLGLLTEAFF. The V gene is TRBV7-2, the J gene TRBJ1-1, with D unclear. Trimming stripped 1 base from V and 4 bases from J, with 7 bases between. Germline values: CDR1 SGHTA, CDR2 FQGNSA. The CDR3 length is 13 residues.

The V and J genes are TRBV11-1 and TRBJ2-4; D ambiguous. Germline CDR1 reads SGHAT; CDR2 reads FQDESV (reference sequence). This CDR3 is 14 amino acids long. V dropped 4 bases and J dropped 7 bases, with 14 bases sitting between them. CDR3 sequence: CASSSGWAPNIQYF. CDR3 nucleotide sequence: TGTGCCAGCAGCTCAGGCTGGGCCCCGAACATTCAGTACTTC.

The chain combines TRBV7-2 with TRBJ2-1; 8 bases fit TRBD2. Trimming cost V 5 bases and J 9 bases; bases outside gene matches: 3. This CDR3 region has 12 residues. In germline, CDR1 is SGHTA, CDR2 FQGNSA. As DNA, the CDR3 is TGTGCCAGCAGCCACACTAGCGGTGAGCAGTTCTTC. It is translated as CASSHTSGEQFF.

This chain uses TRBV7-3 with TRBJ2-7; tentatively, D is TRBD1 or TRBD2 (6 bases each). The J call may be mistaken, given a closer DNA end match to TRBJ2-5. Germline-derived CDR1 and CDR2 are SGHTA and FQGTGA. CDR3 length: 16 amino acids. In nucleotides, the CDR3 is TGTGCCAGCAGCTTAACCCCAAACATGGGGGGCGAGACCCAGTACTTC. Translated, it gives CASSLTPNMGGETQYF.

Many counts were recorded for this clonotype. The chain recombines TRBV29-1 with TRBJ2-5; D not certain. The CDR3 has 10 amino acids. The ends were cut back, 1 base at V and 7 bases at J, with 4 bases in the middle. CDR1 and CDR2 (germline): SQVTM, ANQGSEA. CDR3 in DNA: TGCAGCGTTGAAGTCGCGACCCAGTACTTC. This sequence encodes CSVEVATQYF.

The chain links TRBV27 to TRBJ2-7; maybe TRBD2 (6 bases). CDR3 length: 15 amino acids. Trimming took off 8 bases at V and 0 bases at J, with 17 bases between the two ends. Germline loops: CDR1 MNHEY, CDR2 SMNVEV (reference sequence). The CDR3 DNA is TGTGCCAGCGACCATTTGGGGAGGAGCTCCTACGAGCAGTACTTC. Translation: CASDHLGRSSYEQYF.

The J gene is TRBJ1-6, the V gene TRBV11-1; D uncertain. This CDR3 region has 16 residues. Germline V lookup: CDR1 SGHAT, CDR2 FQDESV (reference sequence). V was cut by 3 bases and J by 0 bases, with 9 bases left in between. The CDR3 protein is CASSLGGLSYNSPLHF. The CDR3, as DNA: TGTGCCAGCAGCTTGGGAGGCCTCTCCTATAATTCACCCCTCCACTTT.

The chain couples TRBV5-6 to TRBJ2-3, with D uncertain. CDR3 size: 13 residues. The germline V gene has CDR1 SGHDT and CDR2 YYEEEE. V lost 7 bases, J lost 4 bases, and 13 bases lay in between. CDR3 amino acids: CASVVGNSDTQYF. In nucleotides, the CDR3 is TGTGCCAGCGTCGTAGGCAACTCAGATACGCAGTATTTT. Together with reference TRBV5-6 and TRBJ2-3, the CDR3 gives the full variable domain: DAGVTQSPTHLIKTRGQQVTLRCSPKSGHDTVSWYQQALGQGPQFIFQYYEEEERQRGNFPDRFSGHQFPNYSSELNVNALLLGDSALYLCASVVGNSDTQYFGPGTRLTVL.

This clonotype came up a few times. The CDR3, as DNA: TGCAGTGTTCGGGTAGGAGCCAATGAGCAGTTCTTC. This codes for CSVRVGANEQFF. The gene calls are TRBV20-1 and TRBJ2-1; D is uncertain. CDR1 and CDR2 (germline): DFQATT, SNEGSKA (reference sequence). Trimming stripped 7 bases from V and 6 bases from J, with 13 bases between. The CDR3 sequence is 12 residues long.

The sample holds many counts of this clonotype. The J gene is TRBJ2-7, the V gene TRBV29-1, with 10 bases lining up with TRBD1. The germline gives CDR1 SQVTM, CDR2 ANQGSEA. CDR3 size: 13 residues. V shed 4 bases, J shed 2 bases, and the junction held 2 bases outside the gene matches. CDR3 nucleotides: TGCAGCGTTGGGGGGACAGGGGCCTACGAGCAGTACTTC. Translated, it gives CSVGGTGAYEQYF.